The 12 T cell receptor beta chains below all came from one sample that was sequenced in a study of healthy donors' naive CD4 and CD8 T cells. Each TCR library used 400 to 600 ng of total RNA and a linear amplification protocol. Each CDR3 protein is one row after TCRdb ran MiXCR on the reads. The sample includes about 180,000 distinct CDR3 sequences, 65% to 75% of them seen just once. Specimen: naive CD4+ and CD8+ T cells sorted from blood, pooled from several donors. These receptors originate from a pool of human donors in good health; the sample pools cells from several healthy donors.

This clonotype has just one count. The CDR3 DNA reads TGTGCCAGCAGCTCCCTCTCCTCCACGCAGTATTTT. Amino acid sequence: CASSSLSSTQYF. This chain links TRBV13 with TRBJ2-3; D uncertain. The germline gives CDR1 PRHDT, CDR2 FYEKMQ (reference sequence). CDR3 length: 12 residues. The ends were cut back, 4 bases at V and 9 bases at J, with 11 bases in the middle.

The rearrangement uses TRBV29-1 and TRBJ2-4; the D is unclear. The CDR3 length is 12 residues. Germline assignment: CDR1 SQVTM and CDR2 ANQGSEA. Trimming removed 5 bases from V and 0 bases from J, with 5 bases in between. CDR3 sequence: CSVSLAKNIQYF. In nucleotides, the CDR3 is TGCAGCGTTTCCCTAGCCAAAAACATTCAGTACTTC.

The rearrangement uses TRBV13 and TRBJ1-6; D is perhaps TRBD1 (5 bases). V was clipped by 7 bases and J by 1 base, with 14 bases between them. The CDR3 loop spans 16 amino acids. The germline V gene has CDR1 PRHDT and CDR2 FYEKMQ (reference sequence). CDR3 in amino acids: CASTNRGSSYNSPLHF. The CDR3 DNA reads as TGTGCCAGCACCAATAGGGGCAGTTCCTATAATTCACCCCTCCACTTT.

J is TRBJ1-2 and V is TRBV5-4; maybe TRBD1 (6 bases). Germline V gene lookup returns CDR1 SGHNT and CDR2 YYREEE (reference sequence). The germline V and J ends were trimmed by 2 bases and 6 bases, with 17 bases remaining between them. The length of the CDR3 is 15 residues. The CDR3 spells CASSFLTGESDGYTF. For the CDR3, the DNA is TGTGCCAGCAGCTTTTTGACAGGAGAAAGCGATGGCTACACCTTC.

The chain has TRBV19 and TRBJ2-7; a possible D gene is TRBD2 (5 bases). CDR3 length equals 13 residues. From germline, CDR1 is LNHDA and CDR2 SQIVND (reference sequence). V lost 7 bases, J lost 0 bases, and 10 bases lay in between. The CDR3 loop is CASMASSSYEQYF. The CDR3 region has the DNA TGTGCCAGTATGGCTAGCAGCTCCTACGAGCAGTACTTC. Based on the CDR3 plus reference TRBV19 and TRBJ2-7, the full variable domain is DGGITQSPKYLFRKEGQNVTLSCEQNLNHDAMYWYRQDPGQGLRLIYYSQIVNDFQKGDIAEGYSVSREKKESFPLTVTSAQKNPTAFYLCASMASSSYEQYFGPGTRLTVT.

This chain connects TRBV19 to TRBJ2-7, with D perhaps being TRBD1 or TRBD2 (6 bases each). Germline V CDR1 and CDR2: LNHDA, SQIVND (reference sequence). The CDR3 has 13 residues. Deletions cut 3 bases from V and 6 bases from J, with 12 bases between. DNA of the CDR3: TGTGCCAGTAGTATTGGAGGGGGAGGCGAGCAGTACTTC. It is translated as CASSIGGGGEQYF. Full variable domain (rest looked up from reference TRBV19 and TRBJ2-7): DGGITQSPKYLFRKEGQNVTLSCEQNLNHDAMYWYRQDPGQGLRLIYYSQIVNDFQKGDIAEGYSVSREKKESFPLTVTSAQKNPTAFYLCASSIGGGGEQYFGPGTRLTVT.

This chain links TRBV6-5 with TRBJ1-2; no reliable D call. V lost 7 bases and J lost 6, with 24 bases in between. Looked up from germline, CDR1 is MNHEY and CDR2 is SVGAGI. The CDR3 sequence is 16 residues long. The CDR3 here is CASNTHLRPGMDGYTF. In DNA, the CDR3 is TGTGCCAGCAATACACATCTACGTCCAGGCATGGATGGCTACACCTTC.

The chain combines TRBV6-1 with TRBJ1-2, with D perhaps matching TRBD1 (5 bases). V was cut by 5 bases and J by 1 base, with 14 bases left in between. The germline CDR1 and CDR2 sequences are MNHNS and SASEGT. The CDR3 totals 15 residues. The DNA of the CDR3 is TGTGCCAGCAGTATTACAGGAATCTTTAACTATGGCTACACCTTC. Its protein is CASSITGIFNYGYTF.

The chain has TRBV19 and TRBJ2-5; D remains unclear. Germline CDR1 reads LNHDA; CDR2 reads SQIVND (reference sequence). CDR3 size: 16 residues. Trimming removed 1 base from V and 5 bases from J, with 17 bases in between. The CDR3 here is CASSIGRLLPGETQYF. CDR3 bases: TGTGCCAGTAGTATAGGAAGGTTACTACCCGGGGAGACCCAGTACTTC.

The gene calls are TRBV6-5 and TRBJ2-3; 7 bases match TRBD1. The germline gives CDR1 MNHEY, CDR2 SVGAGI. The V segment lost 6 bases and the J segment 4 bases; nucleotides outside the gene matches: 7. This CDR3 region has 14 residues. The CDR3 protein is CASSSRQGADTQYF. CDR3 in DNA: TGTGCCAGCAGCTCCAGACAGGGAGCAGATACGCAGTATTTT.

This rearrangement joins TRBV29-1 to TRBJ2-5; D is possibly TRBD1 (6 bases). CDR1 is SQVTM and CDR2 is ANQGSEA in the germline V gene. This CDR3 has 13 residues. Trimming left V 7 bases short and J 1 base short, with 13 bases between. CDR3 protein: CSGTRTVQETQYF. The CDR3 coding sequence is TGCAGCGGGACCCGGACAGTCCAAGAGACCCAGTACTTC.

The gene calls are TRBV6-5 and TRBJ1-3, with D perhaps matching TRBD1 (6 bases). The V end was cut by 6 bases, the J end by 4 bases, with 16 bases between. This CDR3 region has 15 residues. In germline, CDR1 is MNHEY, CDR2 SVGAGI. The CDR3 nucleotides are TGTGCCAGCAGCACAGGGTGGACGTCCGGAAACACCATATATTTT. It codes for CASSTGWTSGNTIYF.